The present entry profiles one T cell receptor (beta chain) with its context. The target of this receptor is not known. No quality values exist for individual bases; no much larger clone is one base distant. At one collaborating source in Seattle, patients were enrolled during active infection and were followed longitudinally through the course of disease. Collaborating institutions collected whole blood in K2EDTA tubes following their own protocols. For TCRbeta analysis, collaborator samples were shipped as frozen whole blood, as isolated PBMCs, or as DNA extracted from either sample type. This entry comes from a study of blood T cell repertoires in COVID-19 (dated by TCRdb to the early 2020s). Notes on the research overall: Collaborator samples came from the United States, Italy and Spain and covered acute and convalescent phases of COVID-19. The material from the prospective study consisted of cDNA or gDNA derived from T cells, B-cell-depleted T cells, or PBMCs. Subjects who had been exposed to COVID-19, were actively infected with it, or had recovered from it provided the deeply sampled blood TCRbeta repertoires that made up the dataset. The repertoires were made available in a free public database intended to serve as a resource for research on the immune response to SARS-CoV-2. Samples were obtained from the ongoing ImmuneRACE study (first 160 participants) and from roughly 1,300 subjects provided by 6 global collaborators. Sample metadata almost always included a de-identified subject ID, COVID-19 status, age in years and sex. Where HLA class I and class II types were available, the types were taken from metadata supplied by the sample provider, not from assay-based typing.

Results the study describes overall, beyond this receptor: How much clinical and demographic metadata was included differed by source and by participant, and the metadata was provided uncurated.

From the cysteine up to the phenylalanine, the CDR3 has a length of 14 residues. Here the CDR3 DNA is all that survives: 42 bases in frame from base 1. Cut back by 2 bases and 3 bases, the V and J ends lie 10 bases apart. The germline V gene (reference sequence) supplies CDR1 LGHDT and CDR2 YNNKEL. The immunoSEQ Assay, a bias-controlled multiplex PCR, was used to amplify TCRbeta CDR3 regions from genomic DNA. The source study handled its data this way. Within the assay, amplification of reference gene primers was used to estimate how many nucleated cells each sample contained. To quantify the absolute abundance of each unique TCRbeta CDR3 rearrangement, sequence reads were collapsed and filtered. For each sample, productive Simpson clonality was calculated as the square root of Simpson's diversity index across productive rearrangements. As stored in TCRdb, this immuneACCESS dataset retains in-frame rearrangements with V and J assigned. A fraction of the clones does not appear; measured against another copy, unresolved V genes explain less than half of the discrepancy, and the remainder lacks a known reason. V and J calls and clone size are copied from that table; D and trimming were computed from the DNA. The sample table contains about 390,000 clones; only one count was recorded for 70% to 90% of them. The top ten hold over 2% of the sample.

The sequenced sample was peripheral blood. The V gene is TRBV3-1 (or the pseudogene TRBV3-2) and the J gene is TRBJ1-2; the D segment cannot be called with confidence. This TCR came from a woman aged 60-75 years with COVID-19, enrolled during active disease. The bases read TGTGCCAGCAGCCAACTCGGTACAGACTATGGCTACACCTTC. It codes for CASSQLGTDYGYTF.